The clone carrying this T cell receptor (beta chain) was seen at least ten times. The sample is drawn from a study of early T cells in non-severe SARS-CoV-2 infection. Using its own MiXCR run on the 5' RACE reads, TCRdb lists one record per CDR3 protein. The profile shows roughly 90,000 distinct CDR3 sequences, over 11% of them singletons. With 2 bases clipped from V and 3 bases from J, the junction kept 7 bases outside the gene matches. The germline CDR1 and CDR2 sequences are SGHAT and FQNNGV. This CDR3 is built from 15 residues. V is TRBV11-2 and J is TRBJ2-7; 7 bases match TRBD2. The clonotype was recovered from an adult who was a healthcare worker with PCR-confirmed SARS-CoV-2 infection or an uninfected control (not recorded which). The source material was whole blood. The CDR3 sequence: CASSLSGTDLYEQYF. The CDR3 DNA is TGTGCCAGCAGCTTAAGCGGGACGGACCTCTACGAGCAGTACTTC.